This T cell receptor (beta chain) derives from a study of shared clonotypes between healthy human individuals. Study summary: Each donor contributed plates that comprised three CD4 naive, three CD4 memory, two CD8 naive and one CD8 memory. Findings and limits, study-wide: In contrast to clonotypes shared by all four donors, non-shared clonotypes had lower generation probabilities. Limitation of the genetic and exposure-history diversity represented came from the few donors.

Libraries were prepared by immunoSEQ multiplex PCR; TCRdb keeps only in-frame clonotypes and omits some of them. The data show fewer than 850,000 clones, more than 70% seen once. Partitioning of CD4+ cells yielded a CD45RA+ naive subset and a CD45RA-negative memory subset. The CDR3 totals 15 residues. Germline CDR1 SGHNT, CDR2 YYREEE (reference sequence). Trimming cost V 0 bases and J 0 bases, with 8 bases left between them. This clone was detected only a few times. Its specificity is unknown. Other DNA sequences in the same sample also yield this CDR3. Sequencing was performed on memory CD4+ T cells sorted from blood. Indicated subset: CD45RA-negative fraction. The rearrangement joins TRBV5-4 to TRBJ2-3; D gene ambiguous. This clonotype originated in a woman in her thirties in good health. The CDR3 reads CASSLDGGSTDTQYF. CDR3 DNA: TGTGCCAGCAGCTTGGATGGTGGGAGCACAGATACGCAGTATTTT.